These T cell receptor beta chains were read from a single sample in a study of a mutant IDH1 vaccine in newly diagnosed glioma. TCRdb's table, derived via immunoSEQ multiplex PCR, lists solely in-frame clones and lacks some. Of about 96,000 clones listed, around 80% are singletons. Source: PBMCs, taken from a glioma patient treated with radiotherapy, temozolomide or both. The receptors were sampled from a man aged 40-49 years with glioma. Both conserved end residues are part of each CDR3. Fields, in order: D gene, J gene, V gene, clone size, CDR3 DNA, CDR3 protein. The D gene is left open where the match is weak. The listing skips clone size in some rows; elsewhere it reads once, few, many or a size class.

d_call: TRBD2; j_call: TRBJ2-1; v_call: TRBV29-1; clone_size: -; cdr3_nt: TGCAGCGTTGAAGAGGGGAGGGGTGAGCAGTTCTTC; cdr3_aa: CSVEEGRGEQFF
d_call: -; j_call: TRBJ1-5; v_call: TRBV6-6; clone_size: -; cdr3_nt: TGTGCCAGCGGTTACTTAGGGCCTGATAGCAATCAGCCCCAGCATTTT; cdr3_aa: CASGYLGPDSNQPQHF
d_call: TRBD1; j_call: TRBJ1-2; v_call: TRBV11-2; clone_size: -; cdr3_nt: TGTGCCAGCAGCTTAGATCGCAGGGGGGACTATGGCTACACCTTC; cdr3_aa: CASSLDRRGDYGYTF
d_call: -; j_call: TRBJ2-7; v_call: TRBV29-1; clone_size: -; cdr3_nt: TGCAGCGCGACAACAGTCTCCTACGAGCAGTACTTC; cdr3_aa: CSATTVSYEQYF
d_call: -; j_call: TRBJ1-1; v_call: TRBV19; clone_size: -; cdr3_nt: TGTGCCAGTAGTATGGGGCGGAGACCTATGAACACTGAAGCTTTCTTT; cdr3_aa: CASSMGRRPMNTEAFF
d_call: -; j_call: TRBJ1-1; v_call: TRBV6-5; clone_size: -; cdr3_nt: TGTGCCAGCAGTTACTCGATAAATCCGGGGCGAACTGAAGCTTTCTTT; cdr3_aa: CASSYSINPGRTEAFF
d_call: TRBD2; j_call: TRBJ2-1; v_call: TRBV11-1; clone_size: -; cdr3_nt: TGTGCCAGCAGCTGGGGACTAGCGGGAGTCAATGAGCAGTTCTTC; cdr3_aa: CASSWGLAGVNEQFF
d_call: -; j_call: TRBJ1-1; v_call: TRBV6-1; clone_size: -; cdr3_nt: TGTGCCAGCAGAGTCATGGCAGGGTCCACTGAAGCTTTCTTT; cdr3_aa: CASRVMAGSTEAFF
d_call: -; j_call: TRBJ2-1; v_call: TRBV14; clone_size: -; cdr3_nt: TGTGCCAGCAGCCAAGAAAACAATGAGCAGTTCTTC; cdr3_aa: CASSQENNEQFF
d_call: TRBD1; j_call: TRBJ2-1; v_call: TRBV11-2; clone_size: -; cdr3_nt: TGTGCCAGCAGCCCGGGACAGGGGAATGAGCAGTTCTTC; cdr3_aa: CASSPGQGNEQFF
d_call: TRBD2; j_call: TRBJ2-4; v_call: TRBV10-2; clone_size: -; cdr3_nt: TGCGCCAGCAGTGATCTGGGCGGGGGAACCAAAAACATTCAGTACTTC; cdr3_aa: CASSDLGGGTKNIQYF
d_call: -; j_call: TRBJ2-7; v_call: TRBV6-5; clone_size: -; cdr3_nt: TGTGCCAGCAGTCCCACAGTCTACGAGCAGTACTTC; cdr3_aa: CASSPTVYEQYF
d_call: -; j_call: TRBJ1-2; v_call: TRBV14; clone_size: -; cdr3_nt: TGTGCCAGCAGCCAAGTTGGACCCTATGGCTACACCTTC; cdr3_aa: CASSQVGPYGYTF
d_call: -; j_call: TRBJ1-5; v_call: TRBV19; clone_size: few; cdr3_nt: TGTGCCAGTAGTAAACAGGCGGGAAAATTCTTGCCCCAGCATTTT; cdr3_aa: CASSKQAGKFLPQHF
d_call: -; j_call: TRBJ1-5; v_call: TRBV19; clone_size: few; cdr3_nt: TGTGCCAGTAGAGGTAGGCTGGAGTATCAGCCCCAGCATTTT; cdr3_aa: CASRGRLEYQPQHF
d_call: -; j_call: TRBJ1-5; v_call: TRBV18; clone_size: -; cdr3_nt: TGTGCCAGCTCACGCCTCCTGGGGGGTATCAATGAGCCCCAGCATTTT; cdr3_aa: CASSRLLGGINEPQHF
d_call: TRBD1; j_call: TRBJ2-7; v_call: TRBV29-1; clone_size: -; cdr3_nt: TGCAGCGTTGAGGGGCAGGGGGCGTGGGAGCAGTACTTC; cdr3_aa: CSVEGQGAWEQYF
d_call: TRBD2; j_call: TRBJ2-2; v_call: TRBV5-4; clone_size: once; cdr3_nt: TGTGCCAGCAGCTCAGCGGGGGGAAACACCGGGGAGCTGTTTTTT; cdr3_aa: CASSSAGGNTGELFF
d_call: TRBD1; j_call: TRBJ2-7; v_call: TRBV5-1; clone_size: -; cdr3_nt: TGCGCCAGCAGCGCGCGACAGGGGGCAGGGTCCTACGAGCAGTACTTC; cdr3_aa: CASSARQGAGSYEQYF
d_call: TRBD2; j_call: TRBJ2-7; v_call: TRBV4-3; clone_size: -; cdr3_nt: TGCGCCAGCAGCGAAGGGACTAGCCGCTCCTACGAGCAGTACTTC; cdr3_aa: CASSEGTSRSYEQYF
d_call: TRBD1; j_call: TRBJ2-1; v_call: TRBV19; clone_size: -; cdr3_nt: TGTGCCAGTAATCCGGACAGGAGCTCCTACAATGAGCAGTTCTTC; cdr3_aa: CASNPDRSSYNEQFF
d_call: -; j_call: TRBJ2-3; v_call: TRBV4-3; clone_size: once; cdr3_nt: TGCGCCAGCAGCCAAAGCGCATTGACGGGCTCGAGCACAGATACGCAGTATTTT; cdr3_aa: CASSQSALTGSSTDTQYF